The rows below give T cell receptor beta chains drawn from one sample of a study of blood T cell repertoires in COVID-19. Measured with immunoSEQ multiplex PCR; TCRdb has only the in-frame clones, and not every one. The sample gives around 300,000 clones, 89% of which show up once; less than 1% is in the top ten. The sample was peripheral blood. These receptors were obtained from a woman in her forties who had recovered from COVID-19. CDR3s include the opening cysteine and the closing phenylalanine or tryptophan.

j_gene | v_gene | CDR3aa
TRBJ2-2 | TRBV7-3 | CASSLTVAGTGELFF
TRBJ1-2 | TRBV7-9 | CASSGQANYGYTF
TRBJ2-3 | TRBV28 | CASQVRAPSTDTQYF
TRBJ1-3 | TRBV6-1 | CASSEARWGGGNTIYF
TRBJ2-1 | TRBV5-1 | CASSLLGDRRSYNEQFF
TRBJ2-1 | TRBV6-1 | CASSEGQAPYNEQFF
TRBJ1-2 | TRBV6-6 | CASSSSGTGLIGYTF
TRBJ2-6 | TRBV5-6 | CASSLTFAGVGANVLTF
TRBJ2-7 | TRBV21-1 | CASSKAPYSGRAGHEQYF
TRBJ2-5 | TRBV6-5 | CASSLHQGTQYF
TRBJ2-7 | TRBV19 | CASSVGLSSSYEQYF
TRBJ2-1 | TRBV27 | CASIGLAGLNEQFF
TRBJ2-1 | TRBV7-2 | CASRQRTSGNNEQFF
TRBJ2-2 | TRBV27 | CASSALWGGSGELFF
TRBJ2-1 | TRBV5-1 | CASRARSDNEQFF
TRBJ2-7 | TRBV11-2 | CASSPPQGRSHEQYF
TRBJ1-5 | TRBV28 | CASTLGQRFFF
TRBJ2-7 | TRBV6-5 | CASMTVAGGSEQYF
TRBJ1-5 | TRBV30 | CAWSWTGTLNQPQHF
TRBJ2-3 | TRBV29-1 | CSVGTGGGTDTQYF
TRBJ2-2 | TRBV6-1 | CASSDRVNTGELFF
TRBJ2-3 | TRBV5-1 | CASSPTGQVSTDTQYF
TRBJ2-1 | TRBV7-7 | CASSLAGGASENEQFF
TRBJ2-1 | TRBV30 | CAWTSLGLAGEGEQFF
TRBJ2-1 | TRBV11-2 | CASSPTAFSYNEQFF
TRBJ1-5 | TRBV4-1 | CASSQTGGGNQPQHF
TRBJ2-1 | TRBV5-1 | CASTLGLAENNEQFF
TRBJ2-3 | TRBV5-1 | CASRMALADGTQYF
TRBJ2-1 | TRBV3-1/TRBV3-2 | CASSQQWGGHNEQFF
TRBJ2-3 | TRBV12-5 | CASGLVLSPGLAGTDTQYF
TRBJ2-5 | TRBV5-6 | CASSPGGSKETQYF
TRBJ2-7 | TRBV11-2 | CASSLAADSSYEQYF
TRBJ1-2 | TRBV4-1 | CASSPTGGNYGYTF
TRBJ2-7 | TRBV3-1/TRBV3-2 | CASSQAWASGSHEQYF
TRBJ2-3 | TRBV7-3 | CASSHHYSGRGPDTQYF
TRBJ2-3 | TRBV24-1 | CATSARGESTDTQYF
TRBJ2-5 | TRBV28 | CASSFPVSGREETQYF
TRBJ2-3 | TRBV3-1/TRBV3-2 | CASSLWTSGSTGTDTQYF
TRBJ2-1 | TRBV5-1 | CASSLGLDGYNEQFF
TRBJ1-2 | TRBV19 | CASSISGTDYYGYTF
TRBJ2-1 | TRBV11-3 | CASSLVRDSGQFF
TRBJ2-1 | TRBV7-3 | CASSLSASREQFF
TRBJ2-1 | TRBV2 | CASSELREAYNEQFF
TRBJ2-3 | TRBV27 | CASSQLAGFTDTQYF
TRBJ1-3 | TRBV15 | CATSRVLGDIRSGNTIYF
TRBJ1-6 | TRBV11-1 | CASSLKGGNSPLHF
TRBJ2-5 | TRBV7-9 | CASSLRGKETQYF
TRBJ1-1 | TRBV4-1 | CASSQDLESGSRTEAFF
TRBJ2-5 | TRBV30 | CAWTVAGRQTQYF
TRBJ2-7 | TRBV7-2 | CASSLGPREVTYEQYF
TRBJ2-7 | TRBV28 | CASSAQSISYEQYF
TRBJ1-1 | TRBV6-5 | CASRETGENTEAFF
TRBJ1-2 | TRBV7-2 | CASSLGGPTGYTF
TRBJ2-2 | TRBV6-5 | CASSLAGWSGELFF
TRBJ1-4 | TRBV3-1/TRBV3-2 | CASSQEQGEKLFF
TRBJ1-1 | TRBV28 | CASRRTGGVLTEAFF
TRBJ2-7 | TRBV2 | CASSLGLAGVLYEQYF
TRBJ2-7 | TRBV3-1/TRBV3-2 | CASGRSGSSYEQYF
TRBJ2-3 | TRBV28 | CASSFRTGLSTDTQYF